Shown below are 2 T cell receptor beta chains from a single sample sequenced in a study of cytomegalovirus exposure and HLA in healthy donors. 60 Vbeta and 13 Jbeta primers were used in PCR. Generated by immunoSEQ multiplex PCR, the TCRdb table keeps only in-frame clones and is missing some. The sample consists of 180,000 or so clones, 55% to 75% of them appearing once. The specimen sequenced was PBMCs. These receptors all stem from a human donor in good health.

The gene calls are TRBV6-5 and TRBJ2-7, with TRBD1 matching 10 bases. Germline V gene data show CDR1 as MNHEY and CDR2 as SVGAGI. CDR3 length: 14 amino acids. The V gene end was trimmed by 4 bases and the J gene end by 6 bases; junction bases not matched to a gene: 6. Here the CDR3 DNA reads TGTGCCAGCAGTTGGGAGACAGGGGGCTTCGAGCAGTACTTC. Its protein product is CASSWETGGFEQYF.

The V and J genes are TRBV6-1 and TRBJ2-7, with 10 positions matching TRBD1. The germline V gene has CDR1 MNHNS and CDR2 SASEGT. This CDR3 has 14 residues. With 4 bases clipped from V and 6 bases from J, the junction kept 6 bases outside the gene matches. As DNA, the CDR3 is TGTGCCAGCAGTGGGGGACAGGGGATGGGCGAGCAGTACTTC. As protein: CASSGGQGMGEQYF.